A selection of T cell receptor beta chains follows, all from one sample in a study of T cells in Graves' hyperthyroidism and ophthalmopathy. MiXCR was run by TCRdb on the multiplex PCR reads, yielding one entry per CDR3 protein. The data hold 600,000 to 750,000 distinct CDR3 sequences, with roughly 17% observed a single time. Sequencing was carried out using blood. These receptors all stem from a man aged 50 to 59 with Graves' hyperthyroidism. Both conserved end residues are part of each CDR3. The size of a clone is reported for some rows only, either as once, few or many, or as a class for expanded clones.

CASSPARGGRDTQYF,many,TRBV27
CASSSVAGRRYSYTF,many,TRBV28
CASSTVPGRSGYEQYF,NA,TRBV4-3
CATAVGQGNYGYTF,NA,TRBV28
CASKPGQGYNEQFF,many,TRBV12-3/TRBV12-4
CSSTVGWRSPPDTQYF,NA,TRBV27
CASRRSVNSYEQYF,many,TRBV28
CASSLSGRAHEQFF,NA,TRBV28
CASSDVGSVITEAFF,once,TRBV10-1
CASSLTMGDDSNQPQHF,many,TRBV27
CASSQVASDYGDTF,NA,TRBV4-2
CASSPGAGVGGNQPQHF,NA,TRBV19
CATSEGGALGVNQPQHF,NA,TRBV24-1
CASSPTSRGAEAFF,NA,TRBV18
CASVGDSYEQYF,many,TRBV28
CASSPAGRQDQPQHF,many,TRBV18
CASSGRLAGGPWNEQFF,many,TRBV6-2/TRBV6-3
CASSLAGFIDTQYF,many,TRBV11-2
CASSPPGTSGYNEQFF,many,TRBV18
CSARDFGQGEETQYF,many,TRBV20-1
CASSLGAVSSGSYNEQFF,few,TRBV5-1
CASSRGGGLRGVNEQFF,many,TRBV7-2
CATSREVGTGELFF,many,TRBV15
CASSYSRLAGRETQYF,NA,TRBV6-5
CASSSASGINYNEQFF,NA,TRBV18
CAISEPPGELAGYNEQFF,NA,TRBV10-3
CASSLWARNTEAFF,many,TRBV27
CSVKYGGNTEAFF,many,TRBV29-1
CASSHGGNEKLFF,many,TRBV18
CASSEVREYEQFF,many,TRBV9
CASSEAEGEKLFF,many,TRBV2
CATSAGLAGVSYNEQFF,NA,TRBV24-1
CAATKSGGAYNEQFF,few,TRBV19
CASSRGTGIYEQYF,NA,TRBV27
CASSFTSAAKNIQYF,many,TRBV28
CSANNPPSGGGSYNEQFF,few,TRBV29-1
CSARDSFLRYNEQFF,NA,TRBV20-1
CSALIAGGPTSTDTQYF,few,TRBV20-1
CASSLSPFGSGYTF,few,TRBV27
CASRGGTDYEQYF,many,TRBV19
CASSIGLAGLYNEQFF,NA,TRBV19
CAWSVMSAGANVLTF,NA,TRBV30
CASGDRVAYEQYF,many,TRBV28
CASIGTRSGNTIYF,few,TRBV19
CASSWGAEGNTIYF,few,TRBV9
CASSESRDTQYF,few,TRBV10-2
CASKGQAMNTEAFF,NA,TRBV28
CASTEPGQRNTEAFF,many,TRBV28
CASSLGTELDNSPLHF,NA,TRBV13
CASTLTSGSYEQYF,many,TRBV2
CASSVISGSYNEQFF,many,TRBV11-2
CASSQGQGWDAAFF,few,TRBV5-1
CSAREDYTGELFF,few,TRBV20-1